What follows are 5 T cell receptor beta chains derived from one specimen sequenced in a study of T cell repertoires in cytomegalovirus infection. Each CDR3 protein gets one entry after TCRdb re-called the reads with MiXCR. The top ten hold about a tenth of the sample, which has fewer than 550,000 distinct CDR3 sequences, roughly 12% seen once. Source material: PBMCs. All receptors come from a human donor in good health (CMV status not recorded). Some clones in this sample may be carry-over from other donors' samples.

The sample holds many counts of this clonotype. The chain employs TRBV7-9 and TRBJ2-3; D could derive from TRBD1 or TRBD2 (5 bases each). Germline V gives CDR1 SEHNR, CDR2 FQNEAQ (reference sequence). Deletions cut 6 bases from V and 0 bases from J, with 16 bases between. CDR3 length: 16 residues. The CDR3 DNA reads TGTGCCAGCAGTCCGGTCGGGGCCCTAAGCACAGATACGCAGTATTTT. Protein product: CASSPVGALSTDTQYF.

The rearrangement joins TRBV29-1 to TRBJ1-3; D gene uncertain. There are 13 residues in the CDR3. Germline CDR1 SQVTM, CDR2 ANQGSEA. V was shortened by 2 bases and J by 0 bases, with 5 bases between the two germline ends. CDR3 DNA: TGCAGCGTTGAATTGAGCTCTGGAAACACCATATATTTT. It specifies CSVELSSGNTIYF.

This clonotype was seen ten or more times. The chain recombines TRBV7-8 with TRBJ1-2; TRBD1 might be the D (5 bases). Germline values: CDR1 SGHVS, CDR2 FQNEAQ. V was cut by 5 bases and J by 7 bases, with 20 bases left in between. The CDR3 contains 15 residues. CDR3: CASSTREGKRSGYTF. CDR3 bases: TGTGCCAGCAGCACCCGGGAGGGGAAAAGGTCTGGCTACACCTTC.

A word on this clonotype: The junction departs from germline at one end; a sequencing error may be responsible. This chain links TRBV2 with TRBJ2-1; no clear D. CDR1 SNHLY and CDR2 FYNNEI come from the germline V gene. CDR3 size: 13 residues. The CDR3 reads CASREGLYNEQFF. DNA for the CDR3: TGTGCCAGCAGGGAAGGGCTTTACAATGAGCAGTTCTTC.

The J gene is TRBJ2-7, the V gene TRBV28; 9 nucleotides match TRBD1. The CDR3 is made up of 14 amino acids. The J segment lost 4 bases and the V segment lost 5 bases, leaving 6 bases of the junction unmatched. Looked up from germline, CDR1 is MDHEN and CDR2 is SYDVKM. CDR3 amino acids: CASSPTGGLYEQYF. For the CDR3, the DNA is TGTGCCAGCAGTCCAACAGGGGGCCTATACGAGCAGTACTTC.